This T cell receptor beta chain was sequenced for a study of cytomegalovirus exposure and HLA in healthy donors. Study-wide results and limits: With further analysis later on, most CMV-associated TCR beta chains appeared HLA-restricted.

PCR involved 60 Vbeta and 13 Jbeta primers. Profiled with immunoSEQ multiplex PCR; TCRdb holds only in-frame clones, not every one. The sample lists 100,000 to 120,000 clones, around 75% occurring once. The junction had 4 bases not matched to a gene; V was cut back by 3 bases and J by 2 bases. This CDR3 region has 14 residues. Germline loops: CDR1 SGHRS, CDR2 YFSETQ. To note about this clone: Its target is unknown.

The J gene is TRBJ1-1, the V gene TRBV5-1; 7 positions match TRBD1. The sample was PBMCs. The TCR comes from a man in his forties in good health and CMV-seronegative. CDR3 in amino acids: CASSSDRINTEAFF. In nucleotides, the CDR3 is TGCGCCAGCAGCTCGGACAGGATAAACACTGAAGCTTTCTTT.